This record looks at one T cell receptor (beta chain) sequence and its context. Its antigen target is currently unknown. The input lacks base qualities; no much larger clone sits a single base away. Donors were healthy HIV-negative adults with no recently reported acute infections or vaccinations. Every donor was a Caucasian adult residing in Nashville, Tennessee, USA. CD4+ T cells were enriched by magnetic negative selection; naive cells were then positively selected on CD45RA, and the negative fraction formed the memory subset. Blood was collected by leukapheresis, and PBMCs were isolated by Ficoll-Histopaque density gradient centrifugation and then cryopreserved in liquid nitrogen vapor phase. Purity and quantity of every magnetically sorted T cell population were checked by analytical flow cytometry. From each sorted fraction, genomic DNA was isolated and quantified by UV absorbance on a Nanodrop 2000c.

This record comes from a study of shared clonotypes between healthy human individuals (dated by TCRdb to 2020 to 2021). Context from the whole study: Three men and a couple of women, aged 18 to 49 years, made up the cohort. The study deeply sequenced blood TCR repertoires of about 5 healthy adults to estimate repertoire size and the extent of clonotype sharing between individuals. Each donor's leukapheresis produced roughly between roughly 0.94 and 9.5 billion PBMCs. To increase sequencing depth and limit assay-specific biases, TCR repertoire library preparation and sequencing were carried out by different laboratories using diverse techniques. For each donor, CD4 naive and CD4 memory were each given three plates, CD8 naive was given two plates, and CD8 memory was given one plate. General study outcomes and caveats: Only blood was sampled, and tissue TCR repertoires likely differ from those in blood. Compared with non-shared clonotypes, the clonotypes found in all four sorted-subset donors had higher generation probabilities. Larger estimated clonotype richness was generally found for naive subsets than for memory subsets. The small number of donors limited the genetic and exposure-history diversity represented. Pairwise subsampling led to the expectation that sequencing depth would affect the degree of clonotype sharing among donors. Sharing across a handful of donors was observed for about 5% of naive CD4, about 3.2% of naive CD8, 2% to 2.5% of memory CD4, and less than 0.45% of memory CD8 clonotypes. Even with the large sequencing depth, rarefaction of the sorted-subset datasets indicated that sequencing was incomplete.

TCR CDR3 regions were amplified from genomic DNA by multiplex PCR using the deep immunoSEQ assay. For each cell subset, the extracted genomic DNA was distributed evenly across all wells of several immunoSEQ 96-well plates, and each plate served as one replicate. For sorted subsets, approximately 200 ng of genomic DNA, equivalent to roughly 30,000 T cell genomes, went into each replicate PCR. Purified libraries were quantified with a Qubit 3.0 fluorometer, sized on a Bioanalyzer 2100, and re-quantified with the KAPA Library Quantification kit. Every immunoSEQ 96-well plate was sequenced on a separate single-read 150-cycle Illumina NextSeq 550 flow cell. On the authors' methods: Because only junctional sequences without quality scores were contained in the immunoSEQ output, filtering matching that applied to full-length reads could not be performed. Sequences were annotated with PyIR, a Python wrapper for IgBLAST v1.9, and V/J genes and CDR3 were assigned using IMGT germline references. Reads were filtered out if the reads had weak V/J assignments (E-value above 1e-6), no CDR3, stop codons, out-of-frame junctions, or ambiguous translated residues. A V3J clonotype was defined by an identical inferred V gene, J gene, and CDR3 amino acid sequence. The percentage overlap between two repertoires was calculated by dividing the number of shared unique clonotypes by the size of the smaller repertoire. RTK rarefaction, the Chao1 estimator, and Recon v2.1 estimates of unobserved clonotypes were used to assess repertoire richness. For all TCRbeta clonotypes obtained by the gDNA method from a few donors, generation probabilities were computed with OLGA. Sourced from immuneACCESS, this table was stored by TCRdb with only in-frame sequences that have V and J called. A share of the clones is absent; for the studies checked, an unresolved V gene accounts for under half, and the remainder has no known explanation. That table is the source of V, J and clone size, and D and trimming were worked out from the DNA. For this sample the table gives 2 million to 2.5 million clones, of which just under 95% were detected only once. 0.37% of the sample lies in the top ten.

Per the germline V gene, SQVTM is the CDR1 and ANQGSEA is the CDR2. From the cysteine up to the phenylalanine, the CDR3 has a length of 12 residues. CDR3 DNA is the only sequence kept; it has 36 bases, read in frame from the first base. V lost 0 bases and J lost 6 bases, and the count of bases not matched to a germline gene is 0. This clonotype was sampled from a man between 18 and 29 years old in good health. Some clones in this sample may be carry-over from other donors' samples. Here the chain combines TRBV29-1 and TRBJ1-2, with TRBD1 matching 8 junction bases. Sequencing was done on a sample of naive CD4+ T cells from PBMCs. What this sample's cell subset or site label stands for: CD45RA+ positively selected. The DNA reads TGCAGCGTTGAAGAGACAGGGGATGGCTACACCTTC. It codes for CSVEETGDGYTF.